The 15 T cell receptor beta chains below come from one sample, sequenced in a study of blood T cell repertoires in COVID-19 (dated by TCRdb to 2018 to 2020). The library came from the immunoSEQ multiplex PCR assay. TCRdb obtained this table from immuneACCESS and retained in-frame rearrangements with V and J assigned. These tables miss some clones; where compared with another copy, unresolved V genes account for less than half of the shortfall, and the remainder is unexplained. The sample contains more than 200,000 clones, approximately 91% of them found a single time. The top ten clones comprise about 2.1% of the sample. The sequencing input was peripheral blood. The receptors shown here come from a woman in her thirties or forties who had recovered from COVID-19.

The chain carries TRBV19 and TRBJ1-4; perhaps TRBD1 as D (5 bases). Germline V CDR1 and CDR2: LNHDA, SQIVND (reference sequence). With 0 bases removed from V and 7 bases from J, the gap between germline ends came to 15 bases. CDR3 length: 16 amino acids. The CDR3 DNA is TGTGCCAGTAGTATAGATCAACGGGCAGGGTCTGAAAAACTGTTTTTT. Its translation: CASSIDQRAGSEKLFF.

This chain links TRBV5-1 with TRBJ2-7, with D perhaps TRBD1 (6 bases). CDR3 length: 16 amino acids. Germline CDR1 is SGHRS and CDR2 is YFSETQ. Trimming took off 0 bases at V and 1 base at J, with 14 bases between the two ends. The CDR3 DNA follows: TGCGCCAGCAGCTTGGTCTCGGGACAAAGGTCCTACGAGCAGTACTTC. It translates to CASSLVSGQRSYEQYF.

This clone was picked up one time. The gene calls are TRBV2 and TRBJ2-7; 10 bases map to TRBD1. This CDR3 region has 14 residues. With 8 bases clipped from V and 3 bases from J, the junction kept 7 bases outside the gene matches. Germline V gene lookup returns CDR1 SNHLY and CDR2 FYNNEI. The CDR3 loop reads CASAFGTGDYEQYF. The DNA of the CDR3 is TGTGCCAGCGCGTTCGGGACAGGGGACTACGAGCAGTACTTC.

In nucleotides, the CDR3 is TGTGCCAGCAGCGAGACAGGGGGCATCTCTGGAAACACCATATATTTT. Translated: CASSETGGISGNTIYF. The chain combines TRBV9 with TRBJ1-3; 10 positions match TRBD1. Germline V gene lookup returns CDR1 SGDLS and CDR2 YYNGEE. CDR3 size: 16 residues. Trimming at V came to 3 bases and at J to 0 bases, leaving 3 bases not matched to a gene.

V and J are TRBV6-5 and TRBJ2-7; D possibly corresponds to TRBD2 (5 bases). V lost 1 base to trimming and J lost 6 bases, with 13 bases between them. Germline CDR1 is MNHEY and CDR2 is SVGAGI. The CDR3 runs 14 residues. Here the CDR3 reads CASSYWARGSEQYF. CDR3 bases: TGTGCCAGCAGTTACTGGGCCCGAGGGTCCGAGCAGTACTTC.

This clone was seen ten or more times. V gene TRBV11-2 combines with J gene TRBJ2-2, with 13 nucleotides matching TRBD2. With V trimmed by 0 bases and J by 9 bases, 4 bases remained unmatched. Germline-derived CDR1 and CDR2 are SGHAT and FQNNGV. The CDR3 runs to 16 residues. The DNA of the CDR3 is TGTGCCAGCAGCTTAGAACTAGCGGGGGGGTCGCGGGAGCTGTTTTTT. Its protein is CASSLELAGGSRELFF. The whole variable domain, remainder taken from reference TRBV11-2 and TRBJ2-2, is EAGVAQSPRYKIIEKRQSVAFWCNPISGHATLYWYQQILGQGPKLLIQFQNNGVVDDSQLPKDRFSAERLKGVDSTLKIQPAKLEDSAVYLCASSLELAGGSRELFFGEGSRLTVL.

This rearrangement joins TRBV4-3 to TRBJ1-2, with D maybe TRBD1 (6 bases). Deletions cut 0 bases from V and 8 bases from J, with 10 bases between. Per the germline V gene, CDR1 is LGHNA and CDR2 is YSLEER. The CDR3 extends over 13 amino acids. The CDR3 DNA follows: TGCGCCAGCAGCCAAGACAGAGGGGGAGGCTACACCTTC. This sequence encodes CASSQDRGGGYTF.

J is TRBJ1-3 and V is TRBV2; D is uncertain. This CDR3 region has 13 residues. The germline V and J ends were trimmed by 4 bases and 4 bases, with 8 bases remaining between them. Germline V CDR1 and CDR2: SNHLY, FYNNEI. The CDR3: CASSVLGGNTIYF. The CDR3 DNA sequence: TGTGCCAGCAGTGTGCTTGGCGGAAACACCATATATTTT. The full variable domain, with the rest looked up from reference TRBV2 and TRBJ1-3, is EPEVTQTPSHQVTQMGQEVILRCVPISNHLYFYWYRQILGQKVEFLVSFYNNEISEKSEIFDDQFSVERPDGSNFTLKIRSTKLEDSAMYFCASSVLGGNTIYFGEGSWLTVV.

The genes are TRBV6-5 and TRBJ2-2, with 7 bases identical to TRBD1. Unmatched junction bases numbered 6, after V lost 5 bases and J lost 6 bases. Looked up from germline, CDR1 is MNHEY and CDR2 is SVGAGI. The CDR3 covers 14 residues. CDR3 in amino acids: CASSPDRAAGELFF. CDR3 bases: TGTGCCAGCAGTCCAGACAGGGCCGCCGGGGAGCTGTTTTTT.

The chain links TRBV11-3 to TRBJ2-1; 7 positions agree with TRBD2. The ends lost 5 bases at V and 4 bases at J; junction bases unmatched: 5. The CDR3 extends over 14 amino acids. In germline, CDR1 is SGHNT, CDR2 YENEEA. CDR3 sequence: CASSPGLEYNEQFF. The DNA of the CDR3 is TGTGCCAGCAGCCCTGGACTAGAGTACAATGAGCAGTTCTTC.

The V gene is TRBV19, the J gene TRBJ1-5, with 9 bases matching TRBD1. The germline gives CDR1 LNHDA, CDR2 SQIVND (reference sequence). The CDR3 is 16 amino acids. V trimming: 4 bases; J trimming: 2 bases; junction bases outside the gene matches: 6. The CDR3: CASSTGTGLGNQPQHF. The CDR3 bases are TGTGCCAGTAGTACAGGGACAGGGTTAGGCAATCAGCCCCAGCATTTT.

The rearrangement joins TRBV3-1 (or the pseudogene TRBV3-2) to TRBJ2-6; 10 bases map to TRBD2. The CDR3 contains 19 residues. The trim removed 2 bases at V and 2 bases at J, leaving 9 bases unmatched. Looked up from germline, CDR1 is LGHDT and CDR2 is YNNKEL (reference sequence). CDR3 region: CASSQLRAGGPTGANVLTF. The CDR3 region has the DNA TGTGCCAGCAGCCAACTGAGAGCGGGAGGGCCAACTGGGGCCAACGTCCTGACTTTC.

This chain uses TRBV5-4 with TRBJ2-3, with 9 positions matching TRBD2. The V gene's germline CDR1 is SGHNT and CDR2 YYREEE (reference sequence). J gave up 1 base and V 0 bases, and 6 bases lay outside the gene matches. CDR3 length: 17 residues. The CDR3 is CASSLAIIAGGTDTQYF. The CDR3 nucleotides read TGTGCCAGCAGCTTGGCCATAATAGCGGGGGGCACAGATACGCAGTATTTT.

The genes are TRBV27 and TRBJ2-3, with D maybe TRBD2 (5 bases). The length of the CDR3 is 15 residues. CDR1 and CDR2 (germline): MNHEY, SMNVEV (reference sequence). The V end lost 6 bases, the J end lost 6 bases, and 19 bases lay between the germline ends. Written as DNA, the CDR3 is TGTGCCAGCAGCCATGGAACCGACTATTGGGATACGCAGTATTTT. Residues: CASSHGTDYWDTQYF.

The chain is built from TRBV6-5 and TRBJ2-1, with 10 positions matching TRBD1. The CDR3 consists of 15 residues. CDR1 and CDR2 from the germline V gene are MNHEY and SVGAGI. With V trimmed by 6 bases and J by 0 bases, 2 bases remained unmatched. The CDR3 is CASRGQGSSYNEQFF. The CDR3 DNA reads TGTGCCAGCAGGGGACAGGGGAGCTCCTACAATGAGCAGTTCTTC.